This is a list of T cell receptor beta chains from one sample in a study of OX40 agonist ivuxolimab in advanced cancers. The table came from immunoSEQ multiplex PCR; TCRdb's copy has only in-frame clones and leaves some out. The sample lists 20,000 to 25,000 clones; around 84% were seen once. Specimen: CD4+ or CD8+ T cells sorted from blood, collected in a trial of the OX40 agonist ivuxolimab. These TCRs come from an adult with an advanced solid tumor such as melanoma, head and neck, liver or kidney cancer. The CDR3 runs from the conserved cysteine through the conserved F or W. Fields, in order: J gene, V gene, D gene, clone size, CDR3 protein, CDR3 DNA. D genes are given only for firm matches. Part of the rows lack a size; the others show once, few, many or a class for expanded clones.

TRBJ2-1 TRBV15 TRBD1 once CATSRGTGGGNEQFF TGTGCCACCAGCAGAGGGACAGGGGGGGGCAATGAGCAGTTCTTC
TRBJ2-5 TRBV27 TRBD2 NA CASSLLAGELTETQYF TGTGCCAGCAGTCTCTTGGCGGGAGAGCTTACTGAGACCCAGTACTTC
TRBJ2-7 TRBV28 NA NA CASRYGGDYEQYF TGTGCCAGCAGGTATGGAGGGGACTACGAGCAGTACTTC
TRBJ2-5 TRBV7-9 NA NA CASSEIQETQYF TGTGCCAGCAGCGAAATCCAAGAGACCCAGTACTTC
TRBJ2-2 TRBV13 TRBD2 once CASSLKVSGGGELFF TGTGCCAGCAGCTTAAAAGTTTCGGGAGGCGGGGAGCTGTTTTTT
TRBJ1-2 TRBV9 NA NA CASSGYRDNYGYTF TGTGCCAGCAGCGGCTACAGGGATAACTATGGCTACACCTTC
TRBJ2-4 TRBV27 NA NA CASSLSLDRYLAKNIQYF TGTGCCAGCAGTTTATCGCTTGACAGGTATCTAGCCAAAAACATTCAGTACTTC
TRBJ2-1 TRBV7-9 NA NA CASNEGEGLVNEQFF TGTGCCAGCAACGAGGGGGAGGGCCTCGTTAATGAGCAGTTCTTC
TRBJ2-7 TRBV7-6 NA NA CASSLDGGGLGSAYEQYF TGTGCCAGCAGCTTAGACGGGGGCGGTCTGGGTAGCGCCTACGAGCAGTACTTC
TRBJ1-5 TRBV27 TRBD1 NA CASSLSGVQGNNQPQHF TGTGCCAGCAGTTTATCTGGAGTACAGGGGAACAATCAGCCCCAGCATTTT
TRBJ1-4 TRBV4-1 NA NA CASSQPGAPNEKLFF TGCGCCAGCAGCCAGCCGGGGGCGCCTAATGAAAAACTGTTTTTT
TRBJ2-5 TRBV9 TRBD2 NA CASSAEGGLAGETQYF TGTGCCAGCAGCGCGGAGGGGGGACTAGCGGGAGAGACCCAGTACTTC
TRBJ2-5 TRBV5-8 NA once CASSPSIADQETQYF TGTGCCAGCAGTCCCTCCATAGCGGACCAAGAGACCCAGTACTTC
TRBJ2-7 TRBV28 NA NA CASSSGAASYEQYF TGTGCCAGCAGTTCGGGGGCTGCGTCCTACGAGCAGTACTTC
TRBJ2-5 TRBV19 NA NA CASSLSFGETQYF TGTGCCAGTAGTTTGTCTTTCGGAGAGACCCAGTACTTC
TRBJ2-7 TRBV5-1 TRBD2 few CASSRVAGDDEQYF TGCGCCAGCAGCCGGGTAGCGGGAGATGACGAGCAGTACTTC
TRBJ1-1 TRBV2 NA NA CASSEMGFPEAFF TGTGCCAGCAGTGAAATGGGGTTCCCTGAAGCTTTCTTT
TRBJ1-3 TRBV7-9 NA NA CASSLSYGNTIYF TGTGCCAGCAGCTTGTCATATGGAAACACCATATATTTT
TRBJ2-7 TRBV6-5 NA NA CASGPARAAYEQYF TGTGCCAGCGGCCCTGCGAGGGCCGCCTACGAGCAGTACTTC
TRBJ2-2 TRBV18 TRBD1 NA CAIRRQGAAGELFF TGTGCCATCCGAAGACAGGGGGCGGCCGGGGAGCTGTTTTTT
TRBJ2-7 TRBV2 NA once CASGTDFSYEQYF TGTGCCAGCGGGACTGACTTCTCCTACGAGCAGTACTTC
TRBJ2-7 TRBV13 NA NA CASSLSPRGSLNEQYF TGTGCCAGCAGCTTATCCCCCCGGGGGAGTTTGAACGAGCAGTACTTC
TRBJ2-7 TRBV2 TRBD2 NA CASSDGTSGRNEQYF TGTGCCAGCAGTGATGGGACTAGCGGGAGGAACGAGCAGTACTTC
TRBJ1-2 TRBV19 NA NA CASTVGDYGYTF TGTGCCAGCACCGTGGGGGACTATGGCTACACCTTC
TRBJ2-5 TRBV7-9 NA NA CASRGPGGRYQETQYF TGTGCCAGCAGGGGGCCAGGGGGGAGGTACCAAGAGACCCAGTACTTC
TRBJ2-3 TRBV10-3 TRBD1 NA CAITQGQGVTDTQYF TGTGCCATCACCCAGGGACAGGGGGTCACAGATACGCAGTATTTT
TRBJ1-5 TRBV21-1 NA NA CASSKGGCTGGGNSNQPQHF TGTGCCAGCAGCAAAGGAGGCTGCACAGGGGGCGGCAATAGCAATCAGCCCCAGCATTTT
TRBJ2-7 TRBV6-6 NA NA CASIENDGIYEQYF TGTGCCAGCATCGAGAATGACGGTATCTACGAGCAGTACTTC
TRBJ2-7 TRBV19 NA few CASRAGHEQYF TGTGCCAGTAGGGCTGGGCACGAGCAGTACTTC
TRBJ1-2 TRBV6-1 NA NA CASSEGEIGVHGYTF TGTGCCAGCAGTGAAGGAGAGATAGGGGTTCATGGCTACACCTTC
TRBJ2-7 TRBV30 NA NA CAWSVGSWGEQYF TGTGCCTGGAGTGTAGGGAGTTGGGGCGAGCAGTACTTC
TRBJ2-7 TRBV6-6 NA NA CASSPTDTFYEQYF TGTGCCAGCAGTCCAACGGACACTTTCTACGAGCAGTACTTC
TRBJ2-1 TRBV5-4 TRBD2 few CASSTGLVDEQFF TGTGCCAGCAGCACGGGACTAGTCGATGAGCAGTTCTTC
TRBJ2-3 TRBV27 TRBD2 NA CASSEGLYTDTQYF TGTGCCAGCAGTGAGGGACTATACACAGATACGCAGTATTTT
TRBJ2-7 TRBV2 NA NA CASKEDVFVWYEQYF TGTGCCAGCAAGGAGGACGTATTTGTGTGGTACGAGCAGTACTTC
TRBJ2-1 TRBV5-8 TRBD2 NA CASRMGREFYDEQFF TGTGCCAGCAGGATGGGGCGGGAGTTTTACGATGAGCAGTTCTTC
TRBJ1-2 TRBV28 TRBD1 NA CASSSGTGNYGYTF TGTGCCAGCAGTTCCGGGACAGGGAACTATGGCTACACCTTC
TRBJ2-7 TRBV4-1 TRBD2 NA CASSQEAGEAYEQYF TGCGCCAGCAGCCAGGAAGCGGGAGAGGCATACGAGCAGTACTTC
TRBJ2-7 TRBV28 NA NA CASTLERVTVYEQYF TGTGCCAGCACCCTGGAGAGGGTAACTGTGTACGAGCAGTACTTC
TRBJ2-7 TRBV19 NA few CASSIQGTIGTYEQYF TGTGCCAGTAGTATTCAGGGGACTATAGGCACCTACGAGCAGTACTTC
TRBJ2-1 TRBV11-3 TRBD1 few CASSPWTGGSYNEQFF TGTGCCAGCAGCCCCTGGACAGGGGGCTCCTACAATGAGCAGTTCTTC
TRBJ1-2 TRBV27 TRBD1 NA CASSAGTAYGYTF TGTGCCAGCTCGGCCGGGACAGCCTATGGCTACACCTTC
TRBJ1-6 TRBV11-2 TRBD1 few CASSVRTGVNSPLHF TGTGCCAGCAGCGTAAGGACAGGGGTTAATTCACCCCTCCACTTT
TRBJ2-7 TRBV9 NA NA CASSVNWEPFYEQYF TGTGCCAGCAGCGTAAACTGGGAGCCATTTTACGAGCAGTACTTC
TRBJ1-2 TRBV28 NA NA CASSPQGVGEVYGYTF TGTGCCAGCAGTCCCCAAGGCGTAGGGGAGGTTTATGGCTACACCTTC
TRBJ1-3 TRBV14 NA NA CASSHRGSSGNTIYF TGTGCCAGCAGCCATCGGGGTAGCTCTGGAAACACCATATATTTT
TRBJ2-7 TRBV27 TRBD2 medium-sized CASGGTSGDSYEQYF TGTGCCAGCGGGGGGACTAGCGGGGATTCCTACGAGCAGTACTTC
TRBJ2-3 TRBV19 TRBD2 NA CASSGLAGATDTQYF TGTGCCAGTAGTGGACTAGCGGGAGCTACAGATACGCAGTATTTT
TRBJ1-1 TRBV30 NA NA CAWSRAGAPEAFF TGTGCCTGGAGTCGGGCAGGGGCCCCTGAAGCTTTCTTT
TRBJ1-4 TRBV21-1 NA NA CASSAIRQESNEKLFF TGTGCCAGCAGCGCTATCCGACAGGAGTCTAATGAAAAACTGTTTTTT
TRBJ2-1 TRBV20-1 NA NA CSVQVGYEQFF TGCAGTGTTCAGGTGGGGTATGAGCAGTTCTTC
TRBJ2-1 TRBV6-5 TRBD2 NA CASGLAAYNEQFF TGTGCCAGCGGGCTAGCGGCCTACAATGAGCAGTTCTTC
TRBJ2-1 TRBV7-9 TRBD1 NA CASSFTGTGRNEQFF TGTGCCAGCAGTTTTACCGGGACAGGAAGGAATGAGCAGTTCTTC
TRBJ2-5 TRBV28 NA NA CASSRIQETQYF TGTGCCAGCAGCCGTATACAAGAGACCCAGTACTTC
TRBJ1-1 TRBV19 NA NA CASSITGNTEAFF TGTGCCAGTAGTATAACAGGGAACACTGAAGCTTTCTTT
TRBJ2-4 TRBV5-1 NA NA CASSLARQGQNIQYF TGCGCCAGCAGCTTGGCACGCCAGGGGCAAAACATTCAGTACTTC
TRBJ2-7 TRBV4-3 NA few CASSQSRETTYEQYF TGCGCCAGCAGCCAATCCCGGGAGACGACCTACGAGCAGTACTTC
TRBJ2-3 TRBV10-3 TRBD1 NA CAISESLGQISTDTQYF TGTGCCATCAGTGAGTCTTTGGGACAGATAAGCACAGATACGCAGTATTTT
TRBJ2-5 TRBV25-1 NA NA CASGQETQYF TGTGCCAGCGGACAAGAGACCCAGTACTTC
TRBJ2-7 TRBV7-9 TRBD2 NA CASSLLRGEAYEQYF TGTGCCAGCAGCTTACTCCGGGGGGAGGCCTACGAGCAGTACTTC